The 9 T cell receptor beta chains below were found in one sample sequenced in a study of blood T cell repertoires in COVID-19. Profiling relied on immunoSEQ multiplex PCR, and the TCRdb table lists in-frame clones only, not all of them. The sample has hundreds of thousands of clones, 84% seen once. The sample taken for sequencing was peripheral blood. These receptors all come from a woman older than 75 with active or convalescent COVID-19.

The V and J genes are TRBV3-1 (or the pseudogene TRBV3-2) and TRBJ1-4, with TRBD1 matching 7 bases. CDR3 length: 17 residues. From germline, CDR1 is LGHDT and CDR2 YNNKEL (reference sequence). The V segment lost 3 bases and the J segment 0 bases; nucleotides outside the gene matches: 7. The CDR3 DNA reads TGTGCCAGCAGCCACAGGGCGGGGACAGCAACTAATGAAAAACTGTTTTTT. This sequence encodes CASSHRAGTATNEKLFF.

J is TRBJ1-5 and V is TRBV28; possibly TRBD1 for D (6 bases). CDR1 is MDHEN, CDR2 SYDVKM, per germline. The CDR3 has 14 residues. With 2 bases removed from V and 6 bases from J, the gap between germline ends came to 11 bases. CDR3 sequence (DNA): TGTGCCAGCAGTTTAACAGGGCAAAGTCAGCCCCAGCATTTT. Residues: CASSLTGQSQPQHF.

V is TRBV5-4 and J is TRBJ1-6; D possibly corresponds to TRBD1 (5 bases). Trimming left V 3 bases short and J 6 bases short, with 13 bases between. The germline V gene encodes CDR1 SGHNT and CDR2 YYREEE (reference sequence). This CDR3 has 15 residues. The CDR3 here is CASSSDGGGNSPLHF. CDR3 bases: TGTGCCAGCAGCTCCGACGGCGGGGGTAATTCACCCCTCCACTTT.

As DNA, the CDR3 is TGTGCCAGCTCACAACTAGCGGCCACCGGGGAGCTGTTTTTT. It encodes CASSQLAATGELFF. The chain combines TRBV18 with TRBJ2-2; TRBD2 aligns across 8 bases. V lost 4 bases, J lost 4 bases, and 2 bases stayed unmatched. Germline V gives CDR1 KGHSH, CDR2 LQKENI. CDR3 length equals 14 residues.

The genes are TRBV7-9 and TRBJ2-5, with TRBD2 matching 13 bases. V shed 5 bases, J shed 2 bases, and the junction held 11 bases outside the gene matches. Germline assignment: CDR1 SEHNR and CDR2 FQNEAQ (reference sequence). This CDR3 has 18 residues. CDR3 sequence: CASSPGLAGANTQETQYF. The CDR3 DNA reads TGTGCCAGCAGCCCCGGACTAGCGGGGGCCAACACTCAAGAGACCCAGTACTTC.

V gene TRBV6-5 combines with J gene TRBJ2-1; TRBD2 agrees at 7 bases. Germline V lookup: CDR1 MNHEY, CDR2 SVGAGI. The CDR3 contains 15 residues. The junction had 5 bases not matched to a gene; V was cut back by 6 bases and J by 0 bases. In DNA form, the CDR3 reads TGTGCCAGCAGACTTACTAGCGTCTCCTACAATGAGCAGTTCTTC. This gives the protein CASRLTSVSYNEQFF.

This clone was counted a single time. This chain joins TRBV7-3 and TRBJ2-6; TRBD2 matches 8 bases. The CDR3 is 16 residues long. V dropped 4 bases and J dropped 1; count of bases not matched to a gene: 3. Looked up from germline, CDR1 is SGHTA and CDR2 is FQGTGA. The CDR3 loop reads CASSSTSGSGANVLTF. DNA for the CDR3: TGTGCCAGCAGCTCTACTAGCGGATCTGGGGCCAACGTCCTGACTTTC.

The chain recombines TRBV7-3 with TRBJ2-1, with 11 bases lining up with TRBD2. Germline assignment: CDR1 SGHTA and CDR2 FQGTGA. The V and J ends lost 2 bases and 1 base, in that order; junction bases with no gene match: 10. This CDR3 region has 19 residues. The CDR3, as DNA: TGTGCCAGCAGCTTAGTAAGCCTAGCGGGGGGTCCATCCTACAATGAGCAGTTCTTC. Encoded protein: CASSLVSLAGGPSYNEQFF. The full variable domain, in which reference TRBV7-3 and TRBJ2-1 provide the parts outside the CDR3, is GAGVSQTPSNKVTEKGKYVELRCDPISGHTALYWYRQSLGQGPEFLIYFQGTGAADDSGLPNDRFFAVRPEGSVSTLKIQRTERGDSAVYLCASSLVSLAGGPSYNEQFFGPGTRLTVL.

The chain couples TRBV15 to TRBJ2-1; 8 nucleotides align to TRBD2. V dropped 0 bases and J dropped 7; count of bases not matched to a gene: 5. The CDR3 contains 15 residues. Germline CDR1 is LNHNV and CDR2 is YYDKDF (reference sequence). The CDR3 sequence is CATSRDLGLANEQFF. As DNA, the CDR3 is TGTGCCACCAGCAGAGATTTAGGACTAGCTAATGAGCAGTTCTTC.